Included here is one TCR beta chain sequence, with context. Individuals who donated were healthy Caucasians from Russia aged roughly 6 to 95. Primers used in a second PCR of about 7 to 11 cycles were a sample-barcoded 5' primer and a J-beta primer mix. TCRdb itself ran the 5' RACE reads through MiXCR, one entry per CDR3 protein. The repertoire includes a few hundred thousand distinct CDR3 sequences, roughly a quarter of them detected once, and 3% to 4% sits in the top ten. The CDR3 is 16 amino acids. J gave up 2 bases and V 0 bases, and 8 bases lay outside the gene matches. Germline V CDR1 and CDR2: DFQATT, SNEGSKA (reference sequence). These data originate in a study of blood T cells in healthy people across ages. In addition, the sample was reused for a study of T cells of mothers and their children.

The clonotype comes from a boy aged 2 to 10 in good health. The chain employs TRBV20-1 and TRBJ2-5; 8 bases align to TRBD2. The sequenced sample consisted of blood. The CDR3 bases are TGCAGTGCTAGAGATACGAGCGGGGGAACACAAGAGACCCAGTACTTC. Its translation: CSARDTSGGTQETQYF.